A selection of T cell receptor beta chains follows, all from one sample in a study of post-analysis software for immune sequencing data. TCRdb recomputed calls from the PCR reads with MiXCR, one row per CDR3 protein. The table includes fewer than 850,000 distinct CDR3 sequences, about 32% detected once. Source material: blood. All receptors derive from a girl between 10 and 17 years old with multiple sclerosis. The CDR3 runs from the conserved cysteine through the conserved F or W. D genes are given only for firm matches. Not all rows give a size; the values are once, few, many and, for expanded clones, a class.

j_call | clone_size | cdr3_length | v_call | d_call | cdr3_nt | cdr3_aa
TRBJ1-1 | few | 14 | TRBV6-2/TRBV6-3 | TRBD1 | TGTGCCAGCACTAAGGGGGCGGCGAACACTGAAGCTTTCTTT | CASTKGAANTEAFF
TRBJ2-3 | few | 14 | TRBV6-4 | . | TGTGCCAGCAGACCGGGACTGCGTTCAGATACGCAGTATTTT | CASRPGLRSDTQYF
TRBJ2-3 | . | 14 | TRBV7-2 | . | TGTGCCAGCAGCTTGGACTCGGGGCCAGATACGCAGTATTTT | CASSLDSGPDTQYF
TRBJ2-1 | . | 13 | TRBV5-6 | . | TGTGCCAGCAGCCCGACAGACTACAATGAGCAGTTCTTC | CASSPTDYNEQFF
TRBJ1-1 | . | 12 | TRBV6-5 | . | TGTGCCAGCAGGAGGGCGGGCTATGAAGCTTTCTTT | CASRRAGYEAFF
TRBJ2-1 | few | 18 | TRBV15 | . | TGTGCCACCGAGGACTTGGAACCAATTCAGAGCTCCTACAATGAGCAGTTCTTC | CATEDLEPIQSSYNEQFF
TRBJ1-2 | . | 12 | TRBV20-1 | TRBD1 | TGCAGCCCCGACAGGGCTGGTAGGGGCTACACCTTC | CSPDRAGRGYTF
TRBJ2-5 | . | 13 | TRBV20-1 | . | TGCAGTGCTTTCAGCCCCGAGGCGGAGACCCAGTACTTC | CSAFSPEAETQYF
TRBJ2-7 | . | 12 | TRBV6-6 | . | TGTGCCAGCAGTTACGCCGGGAACGAGCAGTACTTC | CASSYAGNEQYF
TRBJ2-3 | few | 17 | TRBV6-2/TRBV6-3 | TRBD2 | TGTGCCAGCAGTTACGGGCTAGCGGGAGGATACACAGATACGCAGTATTTT | CASSYGLAGGYTDTQYF
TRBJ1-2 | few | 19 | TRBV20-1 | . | TGCAGTGCTACTAGCTACAGGGATCCGGGGGGAATGTCTAACTATGGCTACACCTTC | CSATSYRDPGGMSNYGYTF
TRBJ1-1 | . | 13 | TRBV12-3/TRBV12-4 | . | TGTGCCAGCACTTCTCAGGGTGACACTGAAGCTTTCTTT | CASTSQGDTEAFF
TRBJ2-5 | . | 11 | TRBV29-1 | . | TGCAGCGTTGCTGGGAAGGAGACCCAGTACTTC | CSVAGKETQYF
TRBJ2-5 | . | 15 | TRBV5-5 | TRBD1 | TGTGCCAGCAGCAAAAATACAGGGGGCCTTGAGACCCAGTACTTC | CASSKNTGGLETQYF
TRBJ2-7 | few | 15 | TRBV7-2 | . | TGTGCCAGCAGCTATGGGGCCACAAAACTGGGGGAGCAGTACTTC | CASSYGATKLGEQYF
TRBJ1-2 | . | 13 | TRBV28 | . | TGTGCCAGCAGTACCCCCCCGGCGTGGGGCTACACCTTC | CASSTPPAWGYTF
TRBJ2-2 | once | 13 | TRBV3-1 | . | TGTGCCAGCAGCCCTCGGAACACCGGGGAGCTGTTTTTT | CASSPRNTGELFF
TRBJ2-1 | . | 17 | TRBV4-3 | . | TGCGCCAGCAGCCAAGAGGGGTCCCCCTTCAGGGGCAATGAGCAGTTCTTC | CASSQEGSPFRGNEQFF
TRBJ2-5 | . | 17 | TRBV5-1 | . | TGCGCCAGCAGCTTCGGTGGGAGCGGAGGCGTGTGGGAGACCCAGTACTTC | CASSFGGSGGVWETQYF
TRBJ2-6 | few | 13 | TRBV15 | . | TGTGCCACCAGCCGATCTGGGGCCAACGTCCTGACTTTC | CATSRSGANVLTF
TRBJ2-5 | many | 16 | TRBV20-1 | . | TGCAGTGCTAGAGAATTATGGAGAGAAACGTGGGAGACCCAGTACTTC | CSARELWRETWETQYF
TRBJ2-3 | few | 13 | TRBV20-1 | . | TGCAGTGCCCCGGGCTGGAACACAGATACGCAGTATTTT | CSAPGWNTDTQYF
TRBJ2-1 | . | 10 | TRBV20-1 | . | TGCAGTGCTACTAGGAGTGGGCAGTTCTTC | CSATRSGQFF
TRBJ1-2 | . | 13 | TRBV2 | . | TGTGCCAGCAGTCCTGAGGGGTCCCATGGCTACACCTTC | CASSPEGSHGYTF
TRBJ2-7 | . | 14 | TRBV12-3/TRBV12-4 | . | TGTGCCAGCAGTTTAGGGCAGTGGCAACAAGGGCAGTACTTC | CASSLGQWQQGQYF
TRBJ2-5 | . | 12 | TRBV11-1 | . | TGTGCCAGCAGCATCCGCCAAGAGACCCAGTACTTC | CASSIRQETQYF
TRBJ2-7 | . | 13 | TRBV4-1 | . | TGCGCCAGCAGCCAAGCCCCGGGCAACGAGCAGTACTTC | CASSQAPGNEQYF
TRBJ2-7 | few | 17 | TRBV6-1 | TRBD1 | TGTGCCAGCAGCCCCTTCACCGGGACAGGGGCTCCCTACGAGCAGTACTTC | CASSPFTGTGAPYEQYF
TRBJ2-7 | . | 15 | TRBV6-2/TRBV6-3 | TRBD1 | TGTGCCAGCAGCACCGACAGGGTCAAGAACAATGAGCAGTACTTC | CASSTDRVKNNEQYF
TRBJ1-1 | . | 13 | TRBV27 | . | TGTGCCAGCAGTTTAATAGGCGGGGGGGAAGCTTTCTTT | CASSLIGGGEAFF
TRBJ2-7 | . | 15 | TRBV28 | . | TGTGCCAGCCGGGACTCCTCCTTAGGGTTCTACGAGCAGTACTTC | CASRDSSLGFYEQYF
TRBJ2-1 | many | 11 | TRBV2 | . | TGTGCCAGCAGTGAGGCAGTGAAGGAGTTCTTC | CASSEAVKEFF
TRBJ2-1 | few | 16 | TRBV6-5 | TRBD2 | TGTGCCAGCAAGAGGGATGGCGGGGGGGTATGGGTTGAGCAGTTCTTC | CASKRDGGGVWVEQFF
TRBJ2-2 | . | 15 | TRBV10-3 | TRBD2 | TGTGCCATCAGTGAGGGGAGGGATCCCACCGGGGAGCTGTTTTTT | CAISEGRDPTGELFF
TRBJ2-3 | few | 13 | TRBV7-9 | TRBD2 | TGTGCCAGCACACTAGCGGGGACAGATACGCAGTATTTT | CASTLAGTDTQYF
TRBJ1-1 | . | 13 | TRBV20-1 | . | TGCAGTGCTAGAGCCGCAGGGAACACTGAAGCTTTCTTT | CSARAAGNTEAFF
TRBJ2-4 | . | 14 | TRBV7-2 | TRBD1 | TGTGCCAGCAGCTCCGTCAGGGGGAAAAACATTCAGTACTTC | CASSSVRGKNIQYF
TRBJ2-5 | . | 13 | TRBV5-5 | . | TGTGCCAGCAGCACGCAGCTTAGAGAGACCCAGTACTTC | CASSTQLRETQYF
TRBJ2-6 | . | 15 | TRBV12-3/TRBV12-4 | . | TGTGCCAGCAGTTTCCCCCCCTCTGGGGCCAACGTCCCGACTTTC | CASSFPPSGANVPTF
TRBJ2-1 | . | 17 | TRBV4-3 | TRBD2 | TGCGCCAGCAGCCAAGATCGGGTTAGCGGGAGTAGTAATGGGCAGTTCTTC | CASSQDRVSGSSNGQFF